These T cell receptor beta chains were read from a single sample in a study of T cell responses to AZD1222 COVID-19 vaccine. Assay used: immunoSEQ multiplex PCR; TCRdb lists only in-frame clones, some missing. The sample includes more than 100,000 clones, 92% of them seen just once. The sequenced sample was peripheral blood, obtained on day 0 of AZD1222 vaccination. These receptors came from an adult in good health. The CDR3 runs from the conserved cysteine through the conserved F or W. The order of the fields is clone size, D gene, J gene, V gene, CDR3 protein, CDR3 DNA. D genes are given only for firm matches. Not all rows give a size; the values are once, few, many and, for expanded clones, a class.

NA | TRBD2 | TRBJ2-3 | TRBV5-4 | CASSLGGSGGTQYF | TGTGCCAGCAGCTTAGGGGGGAGCGGGGGAACGCAGTATTTT
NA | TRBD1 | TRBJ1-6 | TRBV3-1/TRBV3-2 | CASSRGTDNSPLHF | TGTGCCAGCAGCCGTGGGACAGATAATTCACCCCTCCACTTT
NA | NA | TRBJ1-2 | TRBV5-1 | CASSLGRGQNYGYTF | TGCGCCAGCAGCTTGGGACGCGGGCAGAACTATGGCTACACCTTC
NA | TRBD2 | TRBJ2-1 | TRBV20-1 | CSASQAGGPGFLSGQFF | TGCAGTGCTAGTCAAGCGGGAGGGCCAGGGTTTCTCTCTGGGCAGTTCTTC
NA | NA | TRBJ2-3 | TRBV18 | CASSATTQGTGTDTQYF | TGTGCCAGCTCGGCCACTACCCAGGGGACCGGCACAGATACGCAGTATTTT
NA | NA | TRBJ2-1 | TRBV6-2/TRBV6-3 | CASSYSKGGIDNEQFF | TGTGCCAGCAGTTACAGTAAAGGGGGAATAGACAATGAGCAGTTCTTC
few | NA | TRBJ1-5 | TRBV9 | CASSPDGTSGQPQHF | TGTGCCAGCAGCCCCGACGGGACGTCAGGCCAGCCCCAGCATTTT
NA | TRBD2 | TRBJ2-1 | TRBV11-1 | CASSPHVGGEQFF | TGTGCCAGCAGCCCTCATGTGGGGGGGGAGCAGTTCTTC
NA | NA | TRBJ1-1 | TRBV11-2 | CASTRGWAEAFF | TGTGCCAGCACCCGGGGGTGGGCTGAAGCTTTCTTT
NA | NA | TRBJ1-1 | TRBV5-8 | CASSIQVTEAFF | TGTGCCAGCAGCATACAGGTGACTGAAGCTTTCTTT
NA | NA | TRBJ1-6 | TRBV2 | CASREDTGSPLHF | TGTGCCAGCAGGGAGGATACGGGTTCACCCCTCCACTTT
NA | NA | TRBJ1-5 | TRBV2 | CASSEASGSNQPQHF | TGTGCCAGCAGTGAAGCTTCAGGGAGCAATCAGCCCCAGCATTTT
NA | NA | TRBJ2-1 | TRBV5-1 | CASSLSNGGLGEQFF | TGCGCCAGCAGCTTGTCTAACGGGGGTTTGGGTGAGCAGTTCTTC
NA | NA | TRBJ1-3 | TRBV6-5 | CASSYSKTGAGNTIYF | TGTGCCAGCAGTTACTCGAAGACGGGGGCGGGAAACACCATATATTTT
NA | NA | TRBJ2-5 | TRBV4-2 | CASSQDGGLETQYF | TGTGCCAGCAGCCAAGACGGGGGGCTGGAGACCCAGTACTTC
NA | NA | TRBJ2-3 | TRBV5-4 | CASSLETGRGTQYF | TGTGCCAGCAGCTTGGAAACAGGAAGGGGGACGCAGTATTTT
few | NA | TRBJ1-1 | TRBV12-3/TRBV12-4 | CASSYTANTEAFF | TGTGCCAGCAGTTACACAGCGAACACTGAAGCTTTCTTT
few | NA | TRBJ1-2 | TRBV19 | CASSTYGTIGYTF | TGTGCCAGTAGTACTTACGGAACTATCGGCTACACCTTC
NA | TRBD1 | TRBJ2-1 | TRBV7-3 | CASSFQGAPYNEQFF | TGTGCCAGCAGCTTCCAGGGGGCGCCCTACAATGAGCAGTTCTTC